This T cell receptor beta chain was sequenced during a study of early T cells in non-severe SARS-CoV-2 infection. Turning to the study itself: Chains were not paired, and sequencing was done on bulk RNA from unsorted whole blood.

Individually, cDNA molecules had unique molecular identifiers attached to them. From the 5' RACE reads, TCRdb called clonotypes with MiXCR, one entry per CDR3 protein. This sample has tens of thousands of distinct CDR3 sequences, with about an eighth found just once. This clonotype appeared a few times. CDR1 LGHNT and CDR2 FRNRAP come from the germline V gene. J was trimmed by 5 bases and V by 3 bases; bases with no gene match: 5. The CDR3 runs 16 residues. The sequenced sample was whole blood. This TCR derives from an adult who was a healthcare worker with PCR-confirmed SARS-CoV-2 infection or an uninfected control (not recorded which). The J gene is TRBJ2-1, the V gene TRBV12-5; 12 positions agree with TRBD2. Here the CDR3 reads CASGFRTSGVDNEQFF. In nucleotides, the CDR3 is TGTGCTAGTGGTTTCCGGACTAGCGGGGTGGACAATGAGCAGTTCTTC.